A single sample is the source of the 13 T cell receptor beta chains below, sequenced in a study of blood T cell repertoires in COVID-19. Repertoires were generated with immunoSEQ multiplex PCR, while TCRdb's copy carries only in-frame clones and drops some. This table holds 250,000 to 300,000 clones, about 90% found once. Sequencing used peripheral blood. These receptors all stem from a woman aged 30 to 39 with COVID-19, enrolled during active disease.

The rearrangement joins TRBV18 to TRBJ1-1, with D tentatively TRBD1 (6 bases). The germline V gene encodes CDR1 KGHSH and CDR2 LQKENI. V lost 2 bases and J 4 bases, leaving 11 bases between the germline ends. This CDR3 has 14 amino acids. The CDR3 DNA is TGTGCCAGCTCACCAGCCGGGGGGCTCACTGAAGCTTTCTTT. This gives the protein CASSPAGGLTEAFF.

The rearrangement links TRBV20-1 to TRBJ2-1, with no clear D. Trimming took off 4 bases at V and 10 bases at J, with 11 bases between the two ends. The CDR3 contains 11 residues. Germline CDR1 reads DFQATT; CDR2 reads SNEGSKA (reference sequence). CDR3 in amino acids: CSATLGGEQFF. The CDR3 DNA sequence: TGCAGTGCTACCTTAGGCGGCGAGCAGTTCTTC.

The chain recombines TRBV27 with TRBJ2-7, with a weak D call TRBD2 (5 bases). Deletions cut 4 bases from V and 1 base from J, with 11 bases between. The CDR3 consists of 14 residues. From germline, CDR1 is MNHEY and CDR2 SMNVEV (reference sequence). CDR3 sequence reads: CASSSSSTSYEQYF. In nucleotides, the CDR3 is TGTGCCAGCAGTTCCTCTAGCACGTCCTACGAGCAGTACTTC.

The chain carries TRBV6-6 and TRBJ2-5; perhaps TRBD2 as D (6 bases). The CDR3 sequence is 15 residues long. Trimming took 6 bases from V and 9 from J, leaving 23 bases between them. Germline CDR1 reads MNHNY; CDR2 reads SVGAGI (reference sequence). In DNA, the CDR3 is TGTGCCAGCAGCCCCCGGAAGGGCTACTCGGGGGCCCAGTACTTC. Protein product: CASSPRKGYSGAQYF.

The V and J genes are TRBV7-2 and TRBJ1-2, with TRBD1 matching 7 bases. The germline V gene has CDR1 SGHTA and CDR2 FQGNSA. CDR3 length: 13 residues. The V segment lost 5 bases and the J segment 4 bases; nucleotides outside the gene matches: 4. The CDR3 loop reads CASSPGQRYGYTF. CDR3 bases: TGTGCCAGCAGCCCGGGACAGCGCTATGGCTACACCTTC.

The rearrangement joins TRBV7-2 to TRBJ1-5; 7 bases map to TRBD1. The germline gives CDR1 SGHTA, CDR2 FQGNSA. The junction had 8 bases not matched to a gene; V was cut back by 3 bases and J by 6 bases. The CDR3 extends over 15 amino acids. The CDR3 nucleotides are TGTGCCAGCAGCTTCGGCCCAGGGGGAGGTCAGCCCCAGCATTTT. Its protein is CASSFGPGGGQPQHF.

The V call is TRBV6-5, the J call TRBJ2-7; tentatively, D is TRBD2 (7 bases). Trimming left V 5 bases short and J 2 bases short, with 13 bases between. The CDR3 contains 14 residues. Germline V gives CDR1 MNHEY, CDR2 SVGAGI. The CDR3 loop is CASSRAGTPYEQYF. The CDR3 DNA is TGTGCCAGCAGTAGAGCGGGGACACCCTACGAGCAGTACTTC.

V usage is TRBV27 and J usage is TRBJ2-7; 8 nucleotides align to TRBD1. The CDR3 contains 13 residues. CDR1 and CDR2 (germline): MNHEY, SMNVEV (reference sequence). The J segment lost 3 bases and the V segment lost 6 bases, leaving 4 bases of the junction unmatched. The chain's CDR3 is CASSGQGGYEQYF. CDR3 nucleotides: TGTGCCAGCAGCGGACAGGGTGGCTACGAGCAGTACTTC.

The DNA of the CDR3 is TGTGCCAGCAGGTCCAACAATGAGCAGTTCTTC. As protein: CASRSNNEQFF. The chain links TRBV2 to TRBJ2-1; D not resolved. This CDR3 spans 11 amino acids. Trimming left V 6 bases short and J 5 bases short, with 5 bases between. CDR1 and CDR2 from the germline V gene are SNHLY and FYNNEI.

This clone was observed a handful of times. This chain connects TRBV28 to TRBJ2-7, with 9 bases matching TRBD1. Germline V lookup: CDR1 MDHEN, CDR2 SYDVKM. This CDR3 is built from 14 residues. The V gene end was trimmed by 5 bases and the J gene end by 6 bases; junction bases not matched to a gene: 8. The CDR3 sequence is CASSAPGQGSEQYF. The CDR3 DNA sequence: TGTGCCAGCAGTGCTCCGGGACAGGGCAGCGAGCAGTACTTC.

This clone was seen a few times. The chain uses TRBV7-2 and TRBJ2-2; 12 bases fit TRBD2. Germline V gene sequence: CDR1 SGHTA, CDR2 FQGNSA. V lost 3 bases, J lost 7 bases, and 6 bases stayed unmatched. The CDR3 covers 16 residues. In nucleotides, the CDR3 is TGTGCCAGCAGCTTTTCTAGCGGGAGGGCCAACGGGGAGCTGTTTTTT. Protein sequence: CASSFSSGRANGELFF. Looking up the rest from reference TRBV7-2 and TRBJ2-2 gives the full variable domain: GAGVSQSPSNKVTEKGKDVELRCDPISGHTALYWYRQSLGQGLEFLIYFQGNSAPDKSGLPSDRFSAERTGGSVSTLTIQRTQQEDSAVYLCASSFSSGRANGELFFGEGSRLTVL.

The chain carries TRBV15 and TRBJ2-3; 9 bases are shared with TRBD2. The CDR3 consists of 17 residues. CDR1 and CDR2 from the germline V gene are LNHNV and YYDKDF (reference sequence). Losses at the gene ends were 1 base for V and 5 bases for J; bases not matched to a gene: 10. This CDR3 reads CATSRASSGDFGDTQYF. CDR3 nucleotides: TGTGCCACCAGCAGAGCTTCTAGCGGGGACTTTGGAGATACGCAGTATTTT.

The chain employs TRBV19 and TRBJ1-5; no reliable D call. V was shortened by 3 bases and J by 4 bases, with 19 bases between the two germline ends. From germline, CDR1 is LNHDA and CDR2 SQIVND (reference sequence). The CDR3 covers 17 residues. The CDR3 DNA follows: TGTGCCAGTAGTATTTATCAAGATTCTCGCGGAAATCAGCCCCAGCATTTT. It is translated as CASSIYQDSRGNQPQHF.